This is a list of T cell receptor beta chains from one sample in a study of T cell responses to AZD1222 COVID-19 vaccine. Sequenced by immunoSEQ multiplex PCR; TCRdb stores in-frame clones only, minus some. The sample has roughly 120,000 clones; roughly 93% are singletons. The starting material was peripheral blood, obtained on day 0 of AZD1222 vaccination. These receptors were collected from an adult in good health. Both conserved end residues are part of each CDR3. Each record gives: V gene, clone size, D gene, CDR3 length, J gene, CDR3 DNA, CDR3 protein. A D gene is named only where the DNA matches it firmly. Size is stated for part of the rows, as once, few or many counts, or as a class when the clone is expanded.

>TRBV14|.|TRBD2|18|TRBJ2-5
TGTGCCAGCAGCTCCTTACTAGCGGGAGGTCTCAGGCGCGAGACCCAGTACTTC
CASSSLLAGGLRRETQYF
>TRBV28|.|.|16|TRBJ2-3
TGTGCCAGCAGTCCCCTGAGCGGAGGTCTCACAGATACGCAGTATTTT
CASSPLSGGLTDTQYF
>TRBV28|.|.|15|TRBJ1-2
TGTGCCAGCACCCCGGAGCAGGGCAGCTCCGCCCTCTACACCTTC
CASTPEQGSSALYTF
>TRBV5-4|.|TRBD1|15|TRBJ2-5
TGTGCCAGCAGCAGGCAGGGACAGGAGATAGAGACCCAGTACTTC
CASSRQGQEIETQYF
>TRBV18|.|.|17|TRBJ2-4
TGTGCCAGCTCACCACCGATCGGGGGCGCGGCCAAAAACATTCAGTACTTC
CASSPPIGGAAKNIQYF
>TRBV18|.|.|15|TRBJ1-2
TGTGCCAGCTCACCGGGCCCCGGGACATACTATGGCTACACCTTC
CASSPGPGTYYGYTF
>TRBV28|.|TRBD1|17|TRBJ1-2
TGTGCCAGCAGTCCCGTCCGACAGGGCTTATCCCCCTATGGCTACACCTTC
CASSPVRQGLSPYGYTF
>TRBV2|.|.|14|TRBJ1-3
TGTGCCAGCAGCATACAACACTCTGGAAACACCATATATTTT
CASSIQHSGNTIYF
>TRBV10-2|.|.|14|TRBJ2-1
TGCGCCGCCCTAGCCGGAGTCTCCTACAATGAGCAGTTCTTC
CAALAGVSYNEQFF
>TRBV19|.|.|14|TRBJ2-7
TGTGCCAGTAGTCACCCGGGATCCTACTACGAGCAGTACTTC
CASSHPGSYYEQYF
>TRBV28|.|.|12|TRBJ2-2
TGTGCCAGCAGTTTCTTTCTCGGGGAGCTGTTTTTT
CASSFFLGELFF
>TRBV18|.|.|16|TRBJ1-1
TGTGCCAGCTCTCGCAACTGGGAGGGCACAAACACTGAAGCTTTCTTT
CASSRNWEGTNTEAFF
>TRBV19|.|TRBD1|17|TRBJ2-3
TGTGCCAGTAGTATTGACTTGACAGGGAGTAGCACAGATACGCAGTATTTT
CASSIDLTGSSTDTQYF
>TRBV10-2|.|.|12|TRBJ1-1
TGCGCCAGCAGTGATAGGGCCTCTGAAGCTTTCTTT
CASSDRASEAFF
>TRBV2|.|.|13|TRBJ2-7
TGTGCCAGCAGTGAAGGAGAGGCCTACGAGCAGTACTTC
CASSEGEAYEQYF
>TRBV6-1|.|TRBD1|16|TRBJ2-7
TGTGCCAGCAGTGAAGTGGGGACAGGGGGTTCCTACGAGCAGTACTTC
CASSEVGTGGSYEQYF
>TRBV19|.|TRBD2|14|TRBJ2-1
TGTGCCAGTCAAGATAGCGGGGACTACAATGAGCAGTTCTTC
CASQDSGDYNEQFF
>TRBV30|.|.|14|TRBJ2-2
TGTGCCTGGAACTTCCAGCGGGTCACCGGGGAGCTGTTTTTT
CAWNFQRVTGELFF
>TRBV10-3|.|TRBD2|17|TRBJ2-2
TGTGCCATCAGTGAGACTAGCGGGAGGACTAACACCGGGGAGCTGTTTTTT
CAISETSGRTNTGELFF
>TRBV2|.|.|14|TRBJ1-5
TGTGCCAGCAGTGAAGCCGGGGCCCCGGAGCCCCAGCATTTT
CASSEAGAPEPQHF
>TRBV5-5|.|.|12|TRBJ2-2
TGTGCCAGCAGCGAGAGGACCGGGGAGCTGTTTTTT
CASSERTGELFF
>TRBV30|once|TRBD1|17|TRBJ2-6
TGTGCCTGGAGTGGCGCAGGGGGCCTGGGCGGGGCCAACGTCCTGACTTTC
CAWSGAGGLGGANVLTF
>TRBV29-1|.|.|11|TRBJ2-3
TGCAGCGTTGACAGCACAGATACGCAGTATTTT
CSVDSTDTQYF
>TRBV28|.|TRBD2|22|TRBJ2-1
TGTGCCAGCAGTCCCCCCAGGTGGGCTAGCGGATTACAGCCGAACGGTCTCAATGAGCAGTTCTTC
CASSPPRWASGLQPNGLNEQFF
>TRBV11-3|.|TRBD1|15|TRBJ2-1
TGTGCCAGCAGCTTCGGACAGGGTGAATACAATGAGCAGTTCTTC
CASSFGQGEYNEQFF
>TRBV9|.|TRBD1|15|TRBJ1-3
TGTGCCAGCAGCCCTCAGGGGGTGCTTGGAAACACCATATATTTT
CASSPQGVLGNTIYF
>TRBV13|once|TRBD2|16|TRBJ2-1
TGTGCCAGCAGCCCTAGCGGGAGGGCCCCCTACAATGAGCAGTTCTTC
CASSPSGRAPYNEQFF
>TRBV5-4|.|.|15|TRBJ2-1
TGTGCCAGCAGCTTGGGGAGTCCTGGGCTGAATGAGCAGTTCTTC
CASSLGSPGLNEQFF
>TRBV28|.|TRBD2|15|TRBJ2-1
TGTGCCAGCAGTTATAGCGGGAGCTCCTACAATGAGCAGTTCTTC
CASSYSGSSYNEQFF
>TRBV7-9|once|.|14|TRBJ2-5
TGTGCCAGCAGCTATGGAGCGTTTGAAGAGACCCAGTACTTC
CASSYGAFEETQYF
>TRBV5-5|.|TRBD2|17|TRBJ2-7
TGTGCCAGCAGCTTGGAGCTAGCGGGAACCAGCTCCTACGAGCAGTACTTC
CASSLELAGTSSYEQYF
>TRBV2|.|TRBD2|14|TRBJ2-7
TGTGCCAGCAGGGTAGCGGGAGTCGGAGACGAGCAGTACTTC
CASRVAGVGDEQYF
>TRBV5-1|.|TRBD1|16|TRBJ1-6
TGCGCCAGCAGCTCAGACAGGGGAAGTGATAATTCACCCCTCCACTTT
CASSSDRGSDNSPLHF
>TRBV4-2|.|TRBD2|17|TRBJ2-3
TGTGCCAGCAGCCCAGGGGAGCGGGAGGCTTTCACAGATACGCAGTATTTT
CASSPGEREAFTDTQYF
>TRBV5-1|.|.|12|TRBJ2-7
TGCGCCAGCAGCCCCCTCGGTTACGAGCAGTACTTC
CASSPLGYEQYF
>TRBV27|.|.|13|TRBJ1-1
TGTGCCAGCAGCTTTATCCGGAACACTGAAGCTTTCTTT
CASSFIRNTEAFF
>TRBV7-9|.|TRBD1|16|TRBJ2-5
TGTGCCAGCAGCCCAGGAGGGACAGGGGAGCAAGAGACCCAGTACTTC
CASSPGGTGEQETQYF
>TRBV10-3|.|.|15|TRBJ1-1
TGTGCCATCAGTGAGTCGGGGTTAATGAACACTGAAGCTTTCTTT
CAISESGLMNTEAFF
>TRBV14|.|TRBD2|19|TRBJ2-1
TGTGCCAGCAGCCAAGCCCTCGGGGGGCTGACTAGCGGCCGTAATGAGCAGTTCTTC
CASSQALGGLTSGRNEQFF
>TRBV5-1|.|.|15|TRBJ1-4
TGCGCCAGCAGCTTGGGACAGGCCGATAATGAAAAACTGTTTTTT
CASSLGQADNEKLFF
>TRBV30|.|.|13|TRBJ2-1
TGTGCCTGGACGGTCAGGGGGGGCAATGAGCAGTTCTTC
CAWTVRGGNEQFF
>TRBV4-1|.|.|15|TRBJ1-1
TGCGCCAGCAGCCAGGACTATTCCTGGGACACTGAAGCTTTCTTT
CASSQDYSWDTEAFF
>TRBV5-6|.|TRBD2|14|TRBJ2-3
TGTGCCAGCAGCCCCTCAGCGGGAGGAGATACGCAGTATTTT
CASSPSAGGDTQYF
>TRBV5-8|.|.|12|TRBJ1-4
TGTGCCAGCAGCCCTGAGCCGGAAAAACTGTTTTTT
CASSPEPEKLFF
>TRBV27|.|.|14|TRBJ2-1
TGTGCCAGCAGTTGGGGAGACTCCTACAATGAGCAGTTCTTC
CASSWGDSYNEQFF
>TRBV6-5|.|.|11|TRBJ2-2
TGTGCCAGCCAGTACACCGGGGAGCTGTTTTTT
CASQYTGELFF
>TRBV7-9|.|.|16|TRBJ2-7
TGTGCCAGCAGTCGGATGGGAGGACAGGAGAACTACGAGCAGTACTTC
CASSRMGGQENYEQYF
>TRBV30|.|TRBD1|14|TRBJ1-2
TGTGCCTGGAGTCTTAGGGGGCGGTGGTATGGCTACACCTTC
CAWSLRGRWYGYTF
>TRBV28|.|.|12|TRBJ1-1
TGTGCCAGCAGTTTCTTTAACACTGAAGCTTTCTTT
CASSFFNTEAFF
>TRBV24-1|.|.|14|TRBJ2-5
TGTGCCACCAGTGATTGGAAAGTTCCAGAGACCCAGTACTTC
CATSDWKVPETQYF
>TRBV28|.|.|15|TRBJ1-2
TGTGCCAGCAGTCGGAACCCGTGGGACTCGCGGGGCTACACCTTC
CASSRNPWDSRGYTF
>TRBV6-5|.|.|11|TRBJ2-7
TGTGCCAGCATCGGATATTACGAGCAGTACTTC
CASIGYYEQYF